Detailed here is one T cell receptor beta chain. As yet, its antigen is unknown. These data belong to a study of siplizumab effects on memory and regulatory T cells. Study-level findings and limits: Alloreactive sequences traceable to unstimulated CD4+ memory cells were significantly reduced by siplizumab. To unstimulated subsets, only a minor fraction of alloreactive clones could be mapped.

Assayed TCR templates numbered 85,000 to 100,000 for each sample. TCRdb keeps only in-frame clones here, not all; method: immunoSEQ multiplex PCR. This sample has over 85,000 clones, with roughly 93% found just once. Trimming removed 1 base at V and 3 bases at J, with 6 bases between. The germline CDR1 and CDR2 sequences are SEHNR and FQNEAQ (reference sequence). There are 13 residues in the CDR3. Sequencing input: CD8+ T cells sorted from blood. This clonotype was obtained from a human donor in good health. The chain uses TRBV7-9 and TRBJ2-5, with D unclear. The CDR3 region is CASSLVEEETQYF. CDR3 nucleotide sequence: TGTGCCAGCAGCTTAGTTGAAGAAGAGACCCAGTACTTC.